This section outlines one TCR beta chain sequence together with its context. The CDR3 is 16 residues long. Germline CDR1 reads SEHNR; CDR2 reads FQNEAQ (reference sequence). The V end was cut by 1 base, the J end by 0 bases, with 12 bases between. Donation came from healthy HIV-negative adults that had no recent acute infections or vaccinations. The data originate from a study of shared clonotypes between healthy human individuals. Clones were read by immunoSEQ multiplex PCR, and TCRdb kept only the in-frame ones, dropping some. The sample records about 510,000 clones, 60% to 80% being singletons. The chain links TRBV7-9 to TRBJ1-2, with D perhaps TRBD1 (5 bases). Sample: PBMCs. The TCR was taken from a woman in her 40s in good health. Some clones in this sample may be carry-over from other donors' samples. CDR3 protein: CASSLGLGDPNYGYTF. CDR3 DNA sequence: TGTGCCAGCAGCTTAGGTTTAGGGGATCCTAACTATGGCTACACCTTC.